The clone carrying this T cell receptor (beta chain) has a count of ten or more. Its antigen is unknown. These data belong to a study of T-cell reconstitution after alpha-beta-depleted transplantation in children. The library targeted TCRbeta and was prepared with unique molecular identifiers. TCRdb re-analysed the PCR reads in MiXCR, keeping a single row per CDR3 protein. This table has approximately 200,000 distinct CDR3 sequences, 6.3% appearing once. The CDR3 extends over 14 amino acids. V gave up 2 bases and J gave up 2 bases, with 7 bases separating them. CDR1 and CDR2 from the germline V gene are LNHDA and SQIVND (reference sequence). Study results and caveats: T-cell numbers and diversity, one year after transplant, stemmed largely from T cells that were newly produced. The high TCRbeta diversity at day 60 in some patients came from surviving recipient T cells and thymic progenitors.

This TCR derives from a girl under three years old with combined immunodeficiency, due to receive a stem cell transplant. The chain employs TRBV19 and TRBJ1-5; D is unclear. The sequences come from PBMCs, collected before TCRalphabeta/CD19-depleted stem cell transplant. The CDR3 loop is CASSILGGNQPQHF. CDR3 coding DNA: TGTGCCAGTAGTATACTTGGGGGCAATCAGCCCCAGCATTTT.